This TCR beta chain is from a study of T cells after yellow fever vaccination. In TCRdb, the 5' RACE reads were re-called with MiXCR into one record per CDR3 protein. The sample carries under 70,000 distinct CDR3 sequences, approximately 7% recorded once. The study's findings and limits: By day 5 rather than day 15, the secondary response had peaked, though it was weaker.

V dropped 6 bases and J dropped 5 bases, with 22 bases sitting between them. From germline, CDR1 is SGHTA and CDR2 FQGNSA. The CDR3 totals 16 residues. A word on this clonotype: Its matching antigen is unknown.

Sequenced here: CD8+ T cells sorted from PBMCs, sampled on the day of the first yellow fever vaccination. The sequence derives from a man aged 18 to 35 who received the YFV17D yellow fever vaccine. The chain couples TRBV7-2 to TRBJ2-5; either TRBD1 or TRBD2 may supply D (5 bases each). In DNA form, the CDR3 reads TGTGCCAGCAGTTCCGGGACGGCCTTGGAGTTGGAGACCCAGTACTTC. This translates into CASSSGTALELETQYF.